Below, 26 T cell receptor beta chains from the same sample are listed, as sequenced in a study of beta chain features in type 1 diabetes. The whole isolated RNA underwent reverse transcription, so sequencing captured expressed TCRB transcripts. Repertoires were generated with immunoSEQ multiplex PCR, while TCRdb's copy carries only in-frame clones and drops some. The sample includes more than 120,000 clones, around 9.3% of them seen just once. The specimen sequenced was naive CD4+ T cells from blood. Receptor source: a young man in good health.

This clone has ten or more counts. The V call is TRBV5-6, the J call TRBJ2-1; 7 bases align to TRBD2. There are 14 residues in the CDR3. Germline values: CDR1 SGHDT, CDR2 YYEEEE. V dropped 1 base and J dropped 3; count of bases not matched to a gene: 1. The CDR3 bases are TGTGCCAGCAGCTTGCCTAGCGGCTACAATGAGCAGTTCTTC. Its translation: CASSLPSGYNEQFF.

A few counts support this clone. The chain combines TRBV2 with TRBJ2-2, with TRBD2 as a possible D gene (5 bases). Germline-derived CDR1 and CDR2 are SNHLY and FYNNEI. The V gene lost 5 bases and the J gene lost 5 bases, with 9 bases spanning the gap. The CDR3 loop spans 13 amino acids. The DNA for the CDR3 is TGTGCCAGCAGTCTAGCAGGAACCGGGGAGCTGTTTTTT. Amino acids: CASSLAGTGELFF.

This clone was seen only a few times. The chain is built from TRBV7-9 and TRBJ2-5; 12 bases are shared with TRBD1. The germline CDR1 and CDR2 sequences are SEHNR and FQNEAQ (reference sequence). CDR3 length: 15 amino acids. V gave up 5 bases and J gave up 5 bases; unmatched junction bases: 6. This chain's CDR3 is CASSPGTGGGETQYF. CDR3 in DNA: TGTGCCAGCAGCCCCGGGACAGGGGGCGGTGAGACCCAGTACTTC.

The chain recombines TRBV7-2 with TRBJ2-5, with D possibly matching TRBD2 (6 bases). The V gene lost 4 bases and the J gene lost 1 base, with 10 bases spanning the gap. This CDR3 spans 14 amino acids. The germline V gene encodes CDR1 SGHTA and CDR2 FQGNSA. CDR3 sequence reads: CASSSGEFQETQYF. The CDR3 nucleotides are TGTGCCAGCAGCTCGGGGGAATTCCAAGAGACCCAGTACTTC.

This clone was seen more than once but under ten times. A read error may account for a junction end that differs from germline. The chain has TRBV6-6 and TRBJ2-7; D might be TRBD1 (6 bases). The germline V gene has CDR1 MNHNY and CDR2 SVGAGI (reference sequence). The CDR3 is 15 amino acids. The CDR3 coding sequence is TGTGCCAGCAGTTACTCCCCACAACAGGGCTACGAGCAGTATTTC. Protein sequence: CASSYSPQQGYEQYF.

The chain combines TRBV6-1 with TRBJ1-3; D gene unclear. The CDR3 extends over 14 amino acids. Trimming left V 6 bases short and J 0 bases short, with 9 bases between. The germline V gene has CDR1 MNHNS and CDR2 SASEGT. This CDR3 reads CASSPTTSGNTIYF. DNA for the CDR3: TGTGCCAGCAGCCCAACAACCTCTGGAAACACCATATATTTT.

This clone came up a few times. J is TRBJ2-5 and V is TRBV5-1; TRBD1 agrees at 7 bases. The J segment lost 1 base and the V segment lost 0 bases, leaving 3 bases of the junction unmatched. There are 15 residues in the CDR3. In germline, CDR1 is SGHRS, CDR2 YFSETQ. CDR3 protein: CASSLAGQTQETQYF. The CDR3 nucleotides read TGCGCCAGCAGCTTGGCGGGACAGACCCAAGAGACCCAGTACTTC.

The DNA of the CDR3 is TGCGCCAGCAGCTTGGGGTCAGAAGAGACCCAGTACTTC. As protein: CASSLGSEETQYF. The chain is built from TRBV5-1 and TRBJ2-5; no definite D call. V was shortened by 0 bases and J by 3 bases, with 6 bases between the two germline ends. The CDR3 is 13 residues long. Germline V gene lookup returns CDR1 SGHRS and CDR2 YFSETQ.

This clone turned up a few times. The chain is built from TRBV18 and TRBJ1-1; D possibly corresponds to TRBD1 (5 bases). The CDR3 is 13 residues long. V was trimmed by 3 bases and J by 7 bases, leaving 12 bases between them. Germline V gene data show CDR1 as KGHSH and CDR2 as LQKENI. The CDR3: CASSPSREREAFF. CDR3 coding DNA: TGTGCCAGCTCACCGAGCAGGGAACGTGAAGCTTTCTTT.

The table lists this clone with a few counts. The chain recombines TRBV7-8 with TRBJ2-6; 7 nucleotides agree with TRBD1. The CDR3 sequence is 16 residues long. Germline V gives CDR1 SGHVS, CDR2 FQNEAQ. Trimming at V came to 2 bases and at J to 2 bases, leaving 3 bases not matched to a gene. The DNA of the CDR3 is TGTGCCAGCAGCTTATTAGACAGGGCTGGGGCCAACGTCCTGACTTTC. Its protein is CASSLLDRAGANVLTF.

This clone was observed a few times. This rearrangement joins TRBV9 to TRBJ2-3; 11 nucleotides line up with TRBD2. Per the germline V gene, CDR1 is SGDLS and CDR2 is YYNGEE. The CDR3 loop spans 16 amino acids. The junction had 5 bases not matched to a gene; V was cut back by 0 bases and J by 5 bases. The CDR3 sequence is CASSVVIAGGRDTQYF. CDR3 DNA sequence: TGTGCCAGCAGCGTAGTGATAGCGGGGGGGAGAGATACGCAGTATTTT. The full variable domain, completed using reference TRBV9 and TRBJ2-3, is DSGVTQTPKHLITATGQRVTLRCSPRSGDLSVYWYQQSLDQGLQFLIQYYNGEERAKGNILERFSAQQFPDLHSELNLSSLELGDSALYFCASSVVIAGGRDTQYFGPGTRLTVL.

This clone was found many times. V is TRBV18 and J is TRBJ2-1; 10 bases fit TRBD1. This CDR3 comprises 14 residues. J was trimmed by 7 bases and V by 9 bases; bases with no gene match: 9. The germline CDR1 and CDR2 sequences are KGHSH and LQKENI. The CDR3 nucleotides are TGTGCCAGTCTGAGACAGGGGGCGCGGAATGAGCAGTTCTTC. It specifies CASLRQGARNEQFF.

This clone was found a few times. The CDR3 here is CASIGMDRGLAGYTF. The CDR3 bases are TGTGCCAGTATTGGGATGGACAGGGGGCTTGCTGGCTACACCTTC. The chain uses TRBV19 and TRBJ1-2; TRBD1 aligns across 11 bases. Germline loops: CDR1 LNHDA, CDR2 SQIVND (reference sequence). J gave up 7 bases and V 7 bases, and 11 bases lay outside the gene matches. The CDR3 totals 15 residues.

The rearrangement joins TRBV4-1 to TRBJ2-7, with 10 nucleotides matching TRBD1. The CDR3 has 17 residues. Germline values: CDR1 MGHRA, CDR2 YSYEKL. Trimming took 1 base from V and 5 from J; bases not matched to a gene: 11. The CDR3 DNA reads TGCGCCAGCAGCCAAGGGTTCCGGGACAGGGGTCTCAACGAGCAGTACTTC. This sequence encodes CASSQGFRDRGLNEQYF.

This chain's CDR3 is CASSLGQGGTYEQYF. The CDR3 DNA reads TGCGCCAGCAGCTTGGGGCAGGGGGGTACCTACGAGCAGTACTTC. The chain links TRBV5-1 to TRBJ2-7; D might be TRBD1 (7 bases). Per germline, CDR1 SGHRS and CDR2 YFSETQ. Trimming removed 0 bases from V and 2 bases from J, with 12 bases in between. This CDR3 region has 15 residues.

This clone was observed once. The chain is built from TRBV30 and TRBJ1-2; D is undetermined. Germline CDR1 GTSNPN, CDR2 SVGIG (reference sequence). V lost 8 bases, J lost 0 bases, and 13 bases lay in between. The CDR3 loop spans 13 amino acids. Here the CDR3 DNA reads TGTGCCCGTGAGGGCAGCCCTAACTATGGCTACACCTTC. Its protein product is CAREGSPNYGYTF.

This chain links TRBV30 with TRBJ1-2; D is undetermined. Trimming pared 7 bases from V and 4 bases from J, leaving 16 bases between. Germline loops: CDR1 GTSNPN, CDR2 SVGIG (reference sequence). The CDR3 covers 13 residues. CDR3 region: CALEVRPPYGYTF. CDR3 DNA sequence: TGTGCCTTGGAGGTCCGGCCGCCCTATGGCTACACCTTC.

The rearrangement uses TRBV4-3 and TRBJ2-3; D is perhaps TRBD2 (7 bases). Germline V lookup: CDR1 LGHNA, CDR2 YSLEER. Trimming removed 3 bases at V and 2 bases at J, with 9 bases between. This CDR3 contains 14 residues. CDR3 sequence (DNA): TGCGCCAGCAGCCAGGGGGGGGCCACAGATACGCAGTATTTT. As protein: CASSQGGATDTQYF.

This clone has more than one count but fewer than ten. CDR3 bases: TGTGCCAGCAGCTCGACAGTTGGGTACAATGAGCAGTTCTTC. Residues: CASSSTVGYNEQFF. V usage is TRBV7-2 and J usage is TRBJ2-1; tentatively, D is TRBD1 (5 bases). Germline values: CDR1 SGHTA, CDR2 FQGNSA. CDR3 length equals 14 residues. V was clipped by 4 bases and J by 4 bases, with 11 bases between them.

This clone has more than one count but fewer than ten. This rearrangement joins TRBV7-9 to TRBJ1-2; 7 bases are shared with TRBD1. From germline, CDR1 is SEHNR and CDR2 FQNEAQ (reference sequence). CDR3 length: 15 residues. J was trimmed by 1 base and V by 2 bases; bases with no gene match: 4. The CDR3 DNA is TGTGCCAGCAGCTTACCCGGGACAGTTAACTATGGCTACACCTTC. Encoded protein: CASSLPGTVNYGYTF.

The chain couples TRBV7-2 to TRBJ2-5, with 7 bases identical to TRBD2. The length of the CDR3 is 17 residues. Losses at the gene ends were 1 base for V and 5 bases for J; bases not matched to a gene: 13. Germline V gene data show CDR1 as SGHTA and CDR2 as FQGNSA. The CDR3 protein is CASSLDSGLVGRETQYF. The CDR3 nucleotides are TGTGCCAGCAGCTTAGATTCTGGACTAGTTGGTAGGGAGACCCAGTACTTC.

The genes are TRBV7-9 and TRBJ2-3; no clear D gene. Germline V gene lookup returns CDR1 SEHNR and CDR2 FQNEAQ (reference sequence). V shed 1 base and J shed 6 bases, with 14 bases lying between them. The CDR3 spans 15 residues. The CDR3 is CASSLGQLAADTQYF. The CDR3 DNA is TGTGCCAGCAGCTTAGGGCAGTTAGCAGCTGATACGCAGTATTTT. Full variable domain (rest looked up from reference TRBV7-9 and TRBJ2-3): DTGVSQNPRHKITKRGQNVTFRCDPISEHNRLYWYRQTLGQGPEFLTYFQNEAQLEKSRLLSDRFSAERPKGSFSTLEIQRTEQGDSAMYLCASSLGQLAADTQYFGPGTRLTVL.

The rearrangement uses TRBV7-9 and TRBJ2-7; a weak D match, TRBD1 (6 bases). The CDR3 consists of 12 residues. CDR1 and CDR2 from the germline V gene are SEHNR and FQNEAQ (reference sequence). V lost 5 bases and J 5 bases, leaving 10 bases between the germline ends. The CDR3 loop reads CASSPYRDEQYF. CDR3 sequence (DNA): TGTGCCAGCAGCCCCTACAGGGACGAGCAGTACTTC.

This clone was detected a few times. This rearrangement joins TRBV4-3 to TRBJ1-6, with a tentative D call TRBD1 (6 bases). Per the germline V gene, CDR1 is LGHNA and CDR2 is YSLEER. This CDR3 contains 15 residues. Trimming stripped 4 bases from V and 6 bases from J, with 13 bases between. CDR3 sequence: CASSPQGNGNSPLHF. CDR3 DNA sequence: TGCGCCAGCAGCCCTCAGGGGAACGGTAATTCACCCCTCCACTTT.

This clone occurred many times. V gene TRBV7-2 combines with J gene TRBJ2-7; TRBD1 matches 7 bases. This CDR3 spans 15 amino acids. V gave up 4 bases and J gave up 0 bases; unmatched junction bases: 6. CDR1 SGHTA and CDR2 FQGNSA come from the germline V gene. CDR3 coding DNA: TGTGCCAGCAGCTCGGTAGGGACAGTCTCCTACGAGCAGTACTTC. It codes for CASSSVGTVSYEQYF. The complete variable domain, with remaining parts taken from reference TRBV7-2 and TRBJ2-7, reads GAGVSQSPSNKVTEKGKDVELRCDPISGHTALYWYRQSLGQGLEFLIYFQGNSAPDKSGLPSDRFSAERTGGSVSTLTIQRTQQEDSAVYLCASSSVGTVSYEQYFGPGTRLTVT.

In its sample, this clone was seen many times. The chain recombines TRBV14 with TRBJ2-1; the D gene is possibly TRBD1 (6 bases). The V and J ends lost 4 bases and 6 bases respectively, with 13 bases between them. CDR3 size: 14 residues. Germline V gene sequence: CDR1 SGHDN, CDR2 FVKESK. CDR3 amino acids: CASSPNRDLNEQFF. CDR3 DNA: TGTGCCAGCAGCCCCAACAGGGACCTCAATGAGCAGTTCTTC.